This record covers a single T cell receptor (beta chain). Its antigen remains unidentified. V dropped 4 bases and J dropped 7 bases, with 17 bases sitting between them. The V gene's germline CDR1 is SGHRS and CDR2 YFSETQ. The CDR3 is 14 amino acids. From the reads, TCRdb called clonotypes with MiXCR, one entry per CDR3 protein. The sample consists of tens of thousands of distinct CDR3 sequences, approximately 22% of them appearing once. The record originates from a study of T cell repertoires in cytomegalovirus infection. Here the sequenced sample was CD8+ T cells from cultured PBMCs, taken from culture after CMV antigen stimulation. The sequence was collected from a human donor in good health (CMV status not recorded). Some clones in this sample may be carry-over from other donors' samples. The J gene is TRBJ1-1, the V gene TRBV5-1; no firm D call. Written as DNA, the CDR3 is TGCGCCAGCAGCCCCGAGATTTACGCAAGTGAAGCTTTCTTT. Amino acids: CASSPEIYASEAFF.